The 11 T cell receptor beta chains below were found in one sample sequenced in a study of CD8 T cells in Susac syndrome. Random hexamers served to reverse transcribe roughly 0.45 to 1 ug RNA. TCRdb reprocessed the immunoSEQ multiplex PCR reads via MiXCR and lists one record per CDR3 protein. The sample has approximately 100,000 distinct CDR3 sequences, approximately 91% seen once. Sequences were obtained from CD4+ T cells from PBMCs. These TCRs come from a human donor in good health.

This chain joins TRBV4-3 and TRBJ2-7, with a weak D call TRBD1 (5 bases). CDR1 is LGHNA and CDR2 is YSLEER in the germline V gene. V lost 0 bases, J lost 6 bases, and 15 bases lay in between. The CDR3 is 15 residues long. CDR3 protein: CASSQDNARVSEQYF. DNA for the CDR3: TGCGCCAGCAGCCAAGATAACGCCAGGGTCTCCGAGCAGTACTTC.

The J gene is TRBJ1-5, the V gene TRBV6-2 or TRBV6-3; tentative D call: TRBD1 (6 bases). This CDR3 comprises 15 residues. Germline CDR1 reads MNHEY; CDR2 reads SVGEGT. Trimming removed 6 bases from V and 2 bases from J, with 14 bases in between. The CDR3 DNA reads TGTGCCAGCAGACTTGACAGGAATGGCAATCAGCCCCAGCATTTT. Amino acids: CASRLDRNGNQPQHF.

The gene calls are TRBV10-3 and TRBJ2-1, with D possibly TRBD2 on 6 matching bases. The CDR3 has 15 amino acids. Germline V gives CDR1 ENHRY, CDR2 SYGVKD. Trimming pared 0 bases from V and 4 bases from J, leaving 10 bases between. The CDR3 here is CAISESGGVYNEQFF. Here the CDR3 DNA reads TGTGCCATCAGTGAGTCGGGCGGGGTTTACAATGAGCAGTTCTTC.

J is TRBJ2-2 and V is TRBV6-2 or TRBV6-3; 9 nucleotides line up with TRBD2. The trim removed 2 bases at V and 0 bases at J, leaving 7 bases unmatched. In germline, CDR1 is MNHEY, CDR2 SVGEGT. CDR3 length: 18 residues. CDR3: CASSYVAGVSSNTGELFF. The CDR3 DNA is TGTGCCAGCAGTTACGTAGCGGGAGTATCTTCGAACACCGGGGAGCTGTTTTTT.

The chain is built from TRBV7-2 and TRBJ2-3; D gene uncertain. Germline CDR1 SGHTA, CDR2 FQGNSA. The CDR3 totals 16 residues. Trimming took 2 bases from V and 2 from J, leaving 14 bases between them. CDR3 amino acids: CASSLMESMPTDTQYF. The CDR3 DNA reads TGTGCCAGCAGCTTAATGGAGTCCATGCCCACAGATACGCAGTATTTT.

V is TRBV5-1 and J is TRBJ2-7, with 8 bases aligning to TRBD1. Germline loops: CDR1 SGHRS, CDR2 YFSETQ. The trim removed 3 bases at V and 5 bases at J, leaving 13 bases unmatched. The CDR3 is 16 amino acids. The CDR3 DNA sequence: TGCGCCAGCAGCTCTGGCCCCCAGGGGGCTGGTAACGAGCAGTACTTC. Its translation is CASSSGPQGAGNEQYF. Combining the CDR3 with reference TRBV5-1 and TRBJ2-7 gives the whole variable domain KAGVTQTPRYLIKTRGQQVTLSCSPISGHRSVSWYQQTPGQGLQFLFEYFSETQRNKGNFPGRFSGRQFSNSRSEMNVSTLELGDSALYLCASSSGPQGAGNEQYFGPGTRLTVT.

V and J are TRBV23-1 and TRBJ1-2; no definite D call. TRBV23-1 belongs to the ORF category, with a function that is uncertain. CDR3 length: 14 amino acids. V was shortened by 0 bases and J by 3 bases, with 8 bases between the two germline ends. CDR3 in amino acids: CASSQSATDYGYTF. In DNA form, the CDR3 reads TGCGCCAGCAGTCAATCTGCCACGGACTATGGCTACACCTTC.

This clonotype was seen just once. The genes are TRBV9 and TRBJ1-1; D not resolved. Germline V lookup: CDR1 SGDLS, CDR2 YYNGEE. This CDR3 has 13 amino acids. The V gene lost 0 bases and the J gene lost 7 bases, with 10 bases spanning the gap. CDR3 amino acids: CASSVEGRDEAFF. Here the CDR3 DNA reads TGTGCCAGCAGCGTAGAGGGCCGCGATGAAGCTTTCTTT. Using reference TRBV9 and TRBJ1-1 for the parts outside the CDR3, the full variable domain is DSGVTQTPKHLITATGQRVTLRCSPRSGDLSVYWYQQSLDQGLQFLIQYYNGEERAKGNILERFSAQQFPDLHSELNLSSLELGDSALYFCASSVEGRDEAFFGQGTRLTVV.

CDR3 in DNA: TGTGCCAGCAGTACCAGACAGGGTAGCGAGCAGTACTTC. It specifies CASSTRQGSEQYF. This sequence joins TRBV12-3 or TRBV12-4 and TRBJ2-7; TRBD1 aligns across 7 bases. CDR3 size: 13 residues. The J segment lost 6 bases and the V segment lost 5 bases, leaving 7 bases of the junction unmatched.

The CDR3 nucleotides read TGTGCCAGCAGGGGTCCCCTGGACCTGACTGAAGCTTTCTTT. It yields the protein CASRGPLDLTEAFF. J is TRBJ1-1 and V is TRBV12-3 or TRBV12-4; D remains ambiguous. V lost 6 bases to trimming and J lost 5 bases, with 16 bases between them. The CDR3 loop spans 14 amino acids.

The rearrangement links TRBV19 to TRBJ2-6; D might be TRBD1 (7 bases). With 8 bases removed from V and 8 bases from J, the gap between germline ends came to 16 bases. Germline V gives CDR1 LNHDA, CDR2 SQIVND (reference sequence). CDR3 length equals 14 residues. The CDR3 DNA is TGTGCCAGTGGTAGCGCAGGGGGGCCCAACGTCCTGACTTTC. Protein product: CASGSAGGPNVLTF. The full variable domain, in which reference TRBV19 and TRBJ2-6 provide the parts outside the CDR3, is DGGITQSPKYLFRKEGQNVTLSCEQNLNHDAMYWYRQDPGQGLRLIYYSQIVNDFQKGDIAEGYSVSREKKESFPLTVTSAQKNPTAFYLCASGSAGGPNVLTFGAGSRLTVL.